This TCR beta chain was profiled in a study of T and B cells in COVID-19 patients. Background on the study: COVID-19 patients gave peripheral blood either during active infection or after recovery. Critical illness requiring mechanical ventilation or extracorporeal membrane oxygenation affected about 65% of the 20 active-infection patients. Study outcomes and limitations: Of 2,000 to 2,500 TCR clusters found only in the recovered cohort, approximately 34 had low generation probability. Clonality of TRB repertoires was high in active COVID-19; recovery brought above-healthy diversity and richness.

TRB rearrangements were amplified by multiplex PCR with BIOMED2 TRB-A/B primers. TCRdb passed the multiplex PCR reads through MiXCR, listing each CDR3 protein once. The table includes around 15,000 distinct CDR3 sequences, about 28% detected once. TRB was amplified from about 250-500 ng of blood genomic DNA. Many counts were recorded for this clonotype. Its cognate antigen is unknown. This TCR was sampled from a human donor who had recovered from COVID-19. The sample comprised blood.

The CDR3 reads CAWLIDRGWGYTF. DNA for the CDR3: TGTGCCTGGCTGATCGACAGGGGCTGGGGCTACACCTTC. The V and J genes are TRBV30 and TRBJ1-2; 8 nucleotides line up with TRBD1. The CDR3 consists of 13 residues. Per the germline V gene, CDR1 is GTSNPN and CDR2 is SVGIG (reference sequence). With 5 bases clipped from V and 8 bases from J, the junction kept 10 bases outside the gene matches.